This T cell receptor (beta chain) was documented in a study of CD8 T cells in Susac syndrome. CDR3 size: 17 residues. Germline trimming cut 6 bases from V and 5 bases from J; bases unmatched to any gene: 12. Per the germline V gene, CDR1 is MDHEN and CDR2 is SYDVKM. An input of 0.5 to 1 ug of RNA was subjected to reverse transcription using random hexamers. TCRdb analysed the immunoSEQ multiplex PCR reads with MiXCR anew, one entry per CDR3 protein. The profile covers fewer than 90,000 distinct CDR3 sequences, with around 93% appearing a single time and around 0.45% taken by the ten largest. Material for sequencing was CD8+ T cells from PBMCs. This sequence originates from a human donor with Susac syndrome. The chain couples TRBV28 to TRBJ2-7; 14 nucleotides match TRBD2. The chain's CDR3 is CASRLGLAGEGPDEQYF. CDR3 nucleotide sequence: TGTGCCAGCAGGTTGGGACTAGCGGGAGAGGGTCCGGACGAGCAGTACTTC.